This T cell receptor beta chain was sequenced during a study of T cell responses to AZD1222 COVID-19 vaccine. Germline V gives CDR1 KGHSH, CDR2 LQKENI. The CDR3 is 14 amino acids. Trimming took 0 bases from V and 0 from J, leaving 4 bases between them. Generated by immunoSEQ multiplex PCR, the TCRdb table keeps only in-frame clones and is missing some. The sample has around 140,000 clones; around 89% are singletons. This sample comprised peripheral blood, obtained on day 0 of AZD1222 vaccination. The rearrangement links TRBV18 to TRBJ2-3; D call uncertain. The sequence was collected from an adult in good health. This chain's CDR3 is CASSPPSSTDTQYF. For the CDR3, the DNA is TGTGCCAGCTCACCACCCTCCAGCACAGATACGCAGTATTTT.